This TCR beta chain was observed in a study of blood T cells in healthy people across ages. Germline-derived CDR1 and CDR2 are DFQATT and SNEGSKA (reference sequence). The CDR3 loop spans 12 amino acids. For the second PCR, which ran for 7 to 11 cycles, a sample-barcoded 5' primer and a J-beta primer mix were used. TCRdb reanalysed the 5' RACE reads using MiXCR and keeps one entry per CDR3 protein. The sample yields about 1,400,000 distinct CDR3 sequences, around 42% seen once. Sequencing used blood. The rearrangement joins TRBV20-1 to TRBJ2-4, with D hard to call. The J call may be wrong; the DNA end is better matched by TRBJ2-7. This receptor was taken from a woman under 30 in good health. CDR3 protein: CSAPIKPYEQYF. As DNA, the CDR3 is TGCAGTGCTCCCATTAAACCCTACGAGCAGTACTTC.